This T cell receptor (beta chain) was captured by sequencing in a study of T cell repertoires in cytomegalovirus infection. Study summary: It can be stated that public TCR beta signatures indicated CMV infection as well as a matching HLA type. Study outcomes and limitations: The ex vivo response was dominated by HLA-C-restricted CMV-specific TCR beta clonotypes. Identification of carriers of CMV plus the relevant HLA was performed using cumulative public TCR beta family frequency.

On this clonotype: Its antigen is currently unknown.

The CDR3 loop spans 15 amino acids. V was trimmed by 2 bases and J by 1 base, leaving 11 bases between them. CDR1 KGHSH and CDR2 LQKENI come from the germline V gene. TCRdb recomputed calls from the reads with MiXCR, one row per CDR3 protein. The repertoire holds more than 150,000 distinct CDR3 sequences, with approximately 20% as singletons. The chain links TRBV18 to TRBJ1-1; D not resolved. The TCR sequence derives from a human donor in good health (CMV status not recorded). Some clones in this sample may be carry-over from other donors' samples. The specimen was PBMCs. Here the CDR3 reads CASSPNGGSNTEAFF. CDR3 coding DNA: TGTGCCAGCTCACCAAACGGAGGCTCGAACACTGAAGCTTTCTTT.